The 20 T cell receptor beta chains reported below all come from one sample, sequenced in a study of shared clonotypes between healthy human individuals (dated by TCRdb to 2019 to 2021). For the CD8 naive samples, CD45RO-negative cells were positively selected for CCR7, yielding a CD45RA+CCR7+ population from which TemRA cells were excluded. Receptor libraries were prepared by the immunoSEQ multiplex PCR assay. TCRdb holds this immuneACCESS table with in-frame rearrangements only. Some clones are missing; in checked studies, unresolved V genes explain under half, and the rest has no known cause. The sample includes over 2,000,000 clones, with just under 95% observed a single time. The ten largest clones take up about 1.7% of the sample. Sample: naive CD8+ T cells from PBMCs. The cell subset or site label, read with the paper, signifies: CD45RA+CCR7+. The receptor set was obtained from a man between 18 and 35 years old in good health. Some clones in this sample may be carry-over from other donors' samples.

The V call is TRBV11-2, the J call TRBJ2-3; D is uncertain. Trimming removed 3 bases at V and 6 bases at J, with 10 bases between. Germline V gene sequence: CDR1 SGHAT, CDR2 FQNNGV. The CDR3 consists of 13 residues. CDR3 in amino acids: CASSFPPVDTQYF. For the CDR3, the DNA is TGTGCCAGCAGCTTCCCTCCCGTCGATACGCAGTATTTT. The variable domain in full, with the rest retrieved from reference TRBV11-2 and TRBJ2-3, is EAGVAQSPRYKIIEKRQSVAFWCNPISGHATLYWYQQILGQGPKLLIQFQNNGVVDDSQLPKDRFSAERLKGVDSTLKIQPAKLEDSAVYLCASSFPPVDTQYFGPGTRLTVL.

This clone was seen more than once but under ten times. V usage is TRBV5-4 and J usage is TRBJ1-1; D gene unclear. The germline V gene encodes CDR1 SGHNT and CDR2 YYREEE (reference sequence). The CDR3 is 11 amino acids. V shed 0 bases and J shed 11 bases, with 8 bases lying between them. This chain's CDR3 is CASSLGSGAFF. The DNA of the CDR3 is TGTGCCAGCAGCTTGGGGTCGGGGGCTTTCTTT.

The gene calls are TRBV27 and TRBJ2-7; no reliable D call. The CDR3 has 16 residues. Germline values: CDR1 MNHEY, CDR2 SMNVEV (reference sequence). V lost 2 bases to trimming and J lost 1 base, with 15 bases between them. CDR3 in DNA: TGTGCCAGCAGTTTAGGAAAATATACAGCATCCTACGAGCAGTACTTC. It translates to CASSLGKYTASYEQYF.

The chain has TRBV4-1 and TRBJ2-7; tentatively, D is TRBD1 or TRBD2 (6 bases each). V lost 2 bases and J lost 2, with 10 bases in between. Per germline, CDR1 MGHRA and CDR2 YSYEKL. The CDR3 has 14 amino acids. The CDR3 is CASSQIGGTYEQYF. The CDR3 DNA reads as TGCGCCAGCAGCCAAATAGGGGGGACCTACGAGCAGTACTTC.

The chain is built from TRBV19 and TRBJ2-7, with TRBD1 matching 7 bases. Germline V CDR1 and CDR2: LNHDA, SQIVND (reference sequence). The V and J ends lost 10 bases and 7 bases, in that order; junction bases with no gene match: 19. This CDR3 has 15 amino acids. DNA for the CDR3: TGTGCCACCGCGTGGGGTGAGGGGGCAAGAAAGGAGCAGTACTTC. As protein: CATAWGEGARKEQYF.

The sample holds one count of this clone. The chain employs TRBV6-4 and TRBJ1-2; tentative D call: TRBD1 (6 bases). The CDR3 is 13 residues long. Trimming removed 3 bases from V and 12 bases from J, with 17 bases in between. The germline V gene encodes CDR1 MRHNA and CDR2 SNTAGT. CDR3: CASSEGAGREDTF. The CDR3 DNA follows: TGTGCCAGCAGTGAGGGGGCAGGCAGGGAAGACACCTTC.

This sequence joins TRBV25-1 and TRBJ2-2; TRBD1 agrees at 8 bases. The CDR3 sequence is 18 residues long. The ends lost 3 bases at V and 1 base at J; junction bases unmatched: 10. From germline, CDR1 is MGHDK and CDR2 SYGVNS. Written as DNA, the CDR3 is TGTGCCAGCAGTGACGCTTACACCGGGACAGGGAACACCGGGGAGCTGTTTTTT. This encodes CASSDAYTGTGNTGELFF. Based on the CDR3 plus reference TRBV25-1 and TRBJ2-2, the full variable domain is EADIYQTPRYLVIGTGKKITLECSQTMGHDKMYWYQQDPGMELHLIHYSYGVNSTEKGDLSSESTVSRIRTEHFPLTLESARPSHTSQYLCASSDAYTGTGNTGELFFGEGSRLTVL.

This clone showed up just once. The chain links TRBV5-1 to TRBJ2-7; 10 bases fit TRBD2. CDR1 and CDR2 (germline): SGHRS, YFSETQ. Losses at the gene ends were 0 bases for V and 5 bases for J; bases not matched to a gene: 5. The CDR3 extends over 15 amino acids. Here the CDR3 reads CASSLVPSGSHEQYF. The CDR3 DNA reads as TGCGCCAGCAGCTTGGTCCCTAGCGGGAGCCACGAGCAGTACTTC.

V usage is TRBV10-3 and J usage is TRBJ2-1; D not resolved. V lost 3 bases to trimming and J lost 2 bases, with 11 bases between them. This CDR3 is built from 15 residues. In germline, CDR1 is ENHRY, CDR2 SYGVKD. In DNA form, the CDR3 reads TGTGCCATCAGTGATTTAACGGTGACCTACAATGAGCAGTTCTTC. Its translation is CAISDLTVTYNEQFF.

V gene TRBV25-1 combines with J gene TRBJ1-1, with a possible D match to TRBD1 (5 bases). Trimming took off 6 bases at V and 4 bases at J, with 12 bases between the two ends. Germline V CDR1 and CDR2: MGHDK, SYGVNS. This CDR3 is built from 13 residues. The CDR3 protein is CASSLSGGTEAFF. The CDR3 DNA reads as TGTGCCAGCAGCTTAAGTGGGGGCACTGAAGCTTTCTTT.

The chain carries TRBV19 and TRBJ1-4, with 7 positions matching TRBD1. The ends lost 3 bases at V and 2 bases at J; junction bases unmatched: 3. CDR1 is LNHDA, CDR2 SQIVND, per germline (reference sequence). The CDR3 has 15 amino acids. CDR3 DNA: TGTGCCAGTAGTATTACAGGGGTGACTAATGAAAAACTGTTTTTT. This encodes CASSITGVTNEKLFF.

The chain combines TRBV7-9 with TRBJ2-4, with D possibly TRBD2 on 6 matching bases. With 5 bases removed from V and 2 bases from J, the gap between germline ends came to 13 bases. CDR1 and CDR2 from the germline V gene are SEHNR and FQNEAQ (reference sequence). This CDR3 comprises 15 residues. The CDR3 sequence: CASSPPGETKNIQYF. CDR3 bases: TGTGCCAGCAGCCCGCCGGGGGAAACCAAAAACATTCAGTACTTC.

The chain couples TRBV18 to TRBJ1-1; D not certain. Germline-derived CDR1 and CDR2 are KGHSH and LQKENI. V gave up 3 bases and J gave up 8 bases, with 13 bases separating them. This CDR3 is built from 13 residues. CDR3 in DNA: TGTGCCAGCTCACCTGTTCTTGGAGAGGAAGCTTTCTTT. Translation: CASSPVLGEEAFF. The variable domain in full, with the rest retrieved from reference TRBV18 and TRBJ1-1, is NAGVMQNPRHLVRRRGQEARLRCSPMKGHSHVYWYRQLPEEGLKFMVYLQKENIIDESGMPKERFSAEFPKEGPSILRIQQVVRGDSAAYFCASSPVLGEEAFFGQGTRLTVV.

The chain recombines TRBV4-3 with TRBJ2-7, with D tentatively TRBD2 (5 bases). Germline CDR1 LGHNA, CDR2 YSLEER. The V gene lost 4 bases and the J gene lost 2 bases, with 18 bases spanning the gap. CDR3 length: 16 amino acids. The CDR3 DNA sequence: TGCGCCAGCAGCCTCACAAGGGTCGACGGGACCTACGAGCAGTACTTC. Its protein product is CASSLTRVDGTYEQYF.

The chain employs TRBV19 and TRBJ2-2; possibly TRBD1 for D (5 bases). Looked up from germline, CDR1 is LNHDA and CDR2 is SQIVND (reference sequence). The CDR3 runs 16 residues. With 9 bases removed from V and 3 bases from J, the gap between germline ends came to 20 bases. The CDR3 nucleotides read TGTGCCAGCCTCCCGGTTTGGCAGGGATACACCGGGGAGCTGTTTTTT. Protein sequence: CASLPVWQGYTGELFF. The variable domain in full, completed from reference TRBV19 and TRBJ2-2, reads DGGITQSPKYLFRKEGQNVTLSCEQNLNHDAMYWYRQDPGQGLRLIYYSQIVNDFQKGDIAEGYSVSREKKESFPLTVTSAQKNPTAFYLCASLPVWQGYTGELFFGEGSRLTVL.

With respect to this clone: Other DNA sequences of this sample code for an identical CDR3. The V call is TRBV7-6, the J call TRBJ1-1; maybe TRBD1 (6 bases). Germline V gene lookup returns CDR1 SGHVS and CDR2 FNYEAQ. This CDR3 is 14 amino acids long. V was shortened by 5 bases and J by 1 base, with 11 bases between the two germline ends. CDR3 DNA: TGTGCCAGCAGCCCGAGGGGGGGGAACACTGAAGCTTTCTTT. It encodes CASSPRGGNTEAFF.

The chain joins TRBV7-2 to TRBJ2-1, with TRBD1 matching 8 bases. V dropped 0 bases and J dropped 9; count of bases not matched to a gene: 4. This CDR3 has 14 residues. Germline V CDR1 and CDR2: SGHTA, FQGNSA. The CDR3 region has the DNA TGTGCCAGCAGCTTAGCCCTGCAGGGGGCTGAGCAGTTCTTC. Translation gives CASSLALQGAEQFF.

CDR3 in amino acids: CASSYSNKYEQYF. In DNA form, the CDR3 reads TGTGCCAGCAGTTACTCGAACAAATACGAGCAGTACTTC. The genes are TRBV6-5 and TRBJ2-7; D is unresolved. V lost 0 bases, J lost 4 bases, and 7 bases lay in between. Germline loops: CDR1 MNHEY, CDR2 SVGAGI. The length of the CDR3 is 13 residues.

The chain couples TRBV28 to TRBJ2-1; 11 bases fit TRBD2. CDR3 length: 16 residues. Germline V gene sequence: CDR1 MDHEN, CDR2 SYDVKM. V was clipped by 2 bases and J by 10 bases; unmatched bases: 10. In DNA form, the CDR3 reads TGTGCCAGCAGTTTAGGTAGCGGGAGGGCCTTGGGGGAGCAGTTCTTC. Residues: CASSLGSGRALGEQFF.

The rearrangement joins TRBV7-9 to TRBJ2-6; D is perhaps TRBD1 or TRBD2 (5 bases each). Between the trimmed V and J ends, which lost 11 bases and 2 bases, there was a span of 10 bases. This CDR3 comprises 13 residues. Germline V gene sequence: CDR1 SEHNR, CDR2 FQNEAQ (reference sequence). CDR3 sequence reads: CAFMGAGANVLTF. In nucleotides, the CDR3 is TGTGCCTTTATGGGGGCTGGGGCCAACGTCCTGACTTTC.